This TCR beta chain was observed in a study of post-analysis software for immune sequencing data (dated by TCRdb to about 2015). Broadly, across the study: The recorded disease courses included relapsing-remitting, secondary progressive and progressive-relapsing multiple sclerosis, and some patients had no subtype annotation. The patient repertoires were compared against about a dozen previously published healthy control repertoires obtained from donors aged about 6 to 27 years. A subset of samples was prepared in parallel using single-end sample barcoding, then pooled and co-amplified after Illumina adapter ligation. On the study overall, not on this receptor specifically: Significantly higher frequencies in patients than in controls were found for a few TRBV segments, including TRBV5-6, TRBV5-1 and TRBV20-1. Strong co-clustering of samples prepared in the same batch was shown by direct clustering with F measure, prompting a batch-effect correction. The control group was slightly older than the multiple sclerosis patient group. Significantly lower normalized Chao1 diversity was found in multiple sclerosis patients than in controls, suggesting substantial peripheral T-cell clonal expansion.

Germline trimming amounts to 4 bases on V and 1 base on J, with 9 as the count of junction bases outside the gene matches. The germline V gene provides CDR1 SGDLS and CDR2 YYNGEE. Reading from cysteine to phenylalanine, the CDR3 counts 16 amino acids. Only CDR3 DNA is held: 48 bases, read in frame from base 1. The library was made by PCR. Sequencing used an Illumina HiSeq 2500. To reduce PCR and sequencing biases, unique molecular identifiers were incorporated into the TCR beta cDNA libraries. About 500,000 cDNA molecules were obtained for every 1 to 10 million input T cells, so each molecule roughly corresponded to one T cell. The patient libraries were prepared and sequenced with the same protocol used for the earlier healthy control dataset. Within a given batch, samples were prepared together, multiplexed and sequenced on the same HiSeq lane. On the authors' methods: Raw barcoded reads were processed with MIGEC, and single-read molecular identifier groups were discarded before consensus assembly and CDR3 extraction. Clonotype tables were post-analysed with VDJtools, normalizing diversity by down-sampling all datasets to the smallest sample size. Repertoire overlap clustering matched CDR3 amino acid but not nucleotide sequences to correct batch-related cross-sample contamination. TCRdb reanalyzed the raw reads on its own, using fastp at Q25 for trimming and MiXCR for clone calling, and kept in-frame beta chains. For every CDR3 protein sequence, its rows merge into one entry that carries the most common genes and DNA. These V and J calls are TCRdb output, not the study's own analysis. In this sample the table shows approximately 770,000 distinct CDR3 sequences, 46% of which occur a single time. The ten largest clones take up 4.9% of the sample.

To demonstrate the VDJtools post-analysis software, the study profiled TCR beta repertoires from the peripheral blood of around 13 young patients with multiple sclerosis. The multiple sclerosis patients were children and adolescents ranging in age from about 6 to 17 years. Comment on this clonotype: The target of this receptor is not known. Base qualities are not recorded, but no much larger clone differs from it by a single base.

The source is a girl under 18 with multiple sclerosis. The V and J genes are TRBV9 and TRBJ2-3, and 7 bases in between align with TRBD1. The sample comprised blood. The CDR3 in this case is CASSPRQGWGTDTQYF. The sequenced DNA: TGTGCCAGCAGCCCCAGACAGGGTTGGGGCACAGATACGCAGTATTTT. The full variable domain, completed from the reference TRBV9 and TRBJ2-3 proteins outside the CDR3, reads DSGVTQTPKHLITATGQRVTLRCSPRSGDLSVYWYQQSLDQGLQFLIQYYNGEERAKGNILERFSAQQFPDLHSELNLSSLELGDSALYFCASSPRQGWGTDTQYFGPGTRLTVL.